This T cell receptor beta chain appears in the sequencing data of a study of T-cell reconstitution after alpha-beta-depleted transplantation in children. Broader study findings: Counts and diversity of T cells one year after transplant came mostly from newly produced T cells.

The table lists this clonotype with many counts. The antigen is not known. Germline CDR1 reads LGHDT; CDR2 reads YNNKEL (reference sequence). This CDR3 has 15 residues. The V gene lost 1 base and the J gene lost 1 base, with 8 bases spanning the gap. Unique molecular identifiers were used to barcode this TCRbeta library. A single record per CDR3 protein comes from TCRdb applying MiXCR to the PCR reads. The sample has about 190,000 distinct CDR3 sequences, roughly 10% seen once. The chain links TRBV3-1 to TRBJ1-5, with D uncertain. The clonotype was recovered from a boy between 2 and 15 years old with acute myeloid leukemia, due to receive a stem cell transplant. The material was PBMCs, obtained before TCRalphabeta/CD19-depleted stem cell transplant. CDR3 in amino acids: CASSQGGGSNQPQHF. CDR3 nucleotides: TGTGCCAGCAGCCAAGGGGGTGGGAGCAATCAGCCCCAGCATTTT.